This T cell receptor (beta chain) originates from a study of PD-1 blockade in classical Hodgkin lymphoma (dated by TCRdb to the early 2020s). In terms of the full investigation: Nivolumab dosing was 3 mg/kg intravenously every 2 weeks, continuing until either disease progression or unacceptable toxicity. A peripheral blood immune signature of response to PD-1 blockade in classical Hodgkin lymphoma was defined using TCR beta sequencing and CyTOF. Overall results and qualifications from the work: The study was limited to a single clinical trial cohort, and causes of repertoire differences, possibly disease activity or prior therapy, remained undefined. Trial patients with a complete response had baseline diversity similar to that of newly diagnosed patients, while partial responders and progressors had significantly lower diversity. Newly diagnosed patients were reported to have lower baseline TCR diversity than healthy donors, and relapsed/refractory patients were reported to have lower baseline TCR diversity still. A significant rise by C4D1 was seen in CD4+ but not CD8+ TCR diversity (p=0.0027 vs p=0.16), with the rise being most apparent in complete responders (p=0.02). Lower diversity was observed in patients in whom nivolumab was started less than 1 year after ASCT, and these patients were excluded from later analyses so that confounding by immune reconstitution would be avoided.

To note about this clone: It has no known antigen specificity. No quality values exist for individual bases; no much larger clone is one base distant.

According to the study, the label for this sample's time point signals: cycle 4 day 1 (C4D1), after more than 5 weeks of nivolumab. Relapse after autologous stem cell transplantation had occurred in all trial patients, and cohorts A, B and C were distinguished by prior brentuximab vedotin exposure. A total of under 70 patients with relapsed/refractory classical Hodgkin lymphoma made up the trial cohort, and each patient's best overall response was complete response, partial response or progressive disease. Trial patients were treated with single-agent nivolumab in the multi-cohort phase II CheckMate 205 trial. An independent review committee assessed best overall response by applying the 2007 International Working Group response criteria. PBMCs from the trial were collected at three points: immediately before nivolumab initiation (C1D1), and during therapy at cycle 2 day 1 and cycle 4 day 1. Peripheral blood was collected in 8 mL Vacutainer Cell Preparation Tubes, from which PBMCs were isolated by centrifugation and then cryopreserved.

Its CDR3 holds 15 amino acids, cysteine through phenylalanine. The retained sequence is limited to the CDR3, 45 bases, with the frame set at the first base. The germline ends are 13 bases apart after V is trimmed by 0 bases and J by 4 bases. CDR1 and CDR2 are drawn from the germline V gene: MGHRA, YSYEKL. Genomic DNA was isolated using the Qiagen DNeasy kit from unsorted PBMCs as well as from negatively selected CD4+ and CD8+ fractions. Using primers that anneal to V and J segments, immunoSEQ multiplex PCR amplified the TCR beta CDR3 regions. A synthetic immune receptor repertoire was used to minimize amplification bias, and remaining bias was computationally removed after sequencing. In the source study's methods: Custom Python scripts were used to quantify repertoire diversity as the Shannon entropy index. The unsorted, CD4+ and CD8+ repertoires were each analyzed separately, with the exception of combined analyses, where CD4+ and CD8+ sequences were merged in silico. Clonal expansion was defined as a frequency increase of at least 2-fold after treatment compared with C1D1, and clones undetected at baseline were assigned a pseudocount of 0.5. Singleton clones were defined as clones with 0 or 1 copy at C1D1, and non-singleton clones were defined as clones with 2 or more copies. By matching protein sequences in sorted samples from the same patient, clones expanded in unsorted samples were annotated as CD4+, CD8+ or unknown. Wilcoxon tests on paired samples were used to test diversity changes from C1D1 to C4D1. TCRdb carries this immuneACCESS record with in-frame sequences only. Its versions omit some clonotypes, under half of them owing to an unresolved V gene in the studies checked, with the rest unexplained. V and J calls and clone size are given by that table; D and trimming were obtained from the DNA. For this sample there are roughly 100,000 clones; around nine tenths appear just once. In total, the top ten clones hold around 17% of the sample.

This TCR was recovered from a human donor with classical Hodgkin lymphoma. The source was peripheral blood mononuclear cells (PBMCs), collected before the fourth cycle of nivolumab. This chain joins TRBV4-1 to TRBJ2-7; no confident D gene assignment can be made. The bases are TGCGCCAGCAGCCAAGAGTCCCGGACCATGTACGAGCAGTACTTC. This codes for CASSQESRTMYEQYF.